The present TCR beta chain was sequenced within a study of cytomegalovirus exposure and HLA in healthy donors. Points on this clone: The antigen is not known. One end of the junction is discordant with germline, which a read error may explain.

The PCR contained 60 Vbeta and 13 Jbeta primers. In the original analysis: There were about 80 million unique TCR beta chains by a later count, and 10 million to 12 million of them were shared. Method: immunoSEQ multiplex PCR; TCRdb's copy keeps in-frame clones and lacks some. V and J calls and clone size are copied from that table; D and trimming were computed from the DNA. The sample has about 130,000 clones; 60% to 80% are singletons. Overall study results and limits: Exclusion applied to some V segments, including TRBV6-2 and TRBV6-3, as they were indistinguishable. In a later analysis, CMV-associated beta chains were mostly HLA-associated, it appeared. HLA alleles showed associations with around 15,000 TCR beta sequences in a later analysis, at a 0.05 false discovery rate.

The CDR3 length is 12 residues. Germline values: CDR1 SGHDT, CDR2 YYEEEE. Specimen: PBMCs. This sequence joins TRBV5-6 and TRBJ2-5, with TRBD2 identical over 11 bases. This TCR derives from a man aged 25 to 45 in good health and CMV-seronegative. The CDR3 protein is CASSPGLAGLNF. CDR3 DNA sequence: TGTGCCAGCAGCCCTGGACTAGCGGGTCTCAACTTC.